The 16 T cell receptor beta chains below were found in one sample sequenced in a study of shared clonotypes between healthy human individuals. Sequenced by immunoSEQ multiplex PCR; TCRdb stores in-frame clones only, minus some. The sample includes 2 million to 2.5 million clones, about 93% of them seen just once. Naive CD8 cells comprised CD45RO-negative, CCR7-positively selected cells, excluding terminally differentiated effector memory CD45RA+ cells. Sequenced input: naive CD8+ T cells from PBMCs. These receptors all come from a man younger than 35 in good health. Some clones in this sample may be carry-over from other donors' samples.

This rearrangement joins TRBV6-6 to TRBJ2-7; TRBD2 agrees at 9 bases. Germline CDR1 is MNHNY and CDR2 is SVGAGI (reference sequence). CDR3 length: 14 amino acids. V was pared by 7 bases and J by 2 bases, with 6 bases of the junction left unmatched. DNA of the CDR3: TGTGCCAGCAACCAAGCGGGAGGAGCCTACGAGCAGTACTTC. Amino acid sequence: CASNQAGGAYEQYF.

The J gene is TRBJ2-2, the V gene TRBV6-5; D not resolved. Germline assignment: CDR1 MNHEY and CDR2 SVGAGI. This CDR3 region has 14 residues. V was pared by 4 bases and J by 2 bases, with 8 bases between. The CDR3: CASSWATNTGELFF. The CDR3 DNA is TGTGCCAGCAGTTGGGCCACCAACACCGGGGAGCTGTTTTTT.

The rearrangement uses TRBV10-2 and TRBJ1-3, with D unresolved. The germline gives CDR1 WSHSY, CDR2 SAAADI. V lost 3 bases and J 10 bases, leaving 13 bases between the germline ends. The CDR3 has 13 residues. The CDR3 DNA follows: TGCGCCAGCAGTGACGGTTGGATGGGGACCATATATTTT. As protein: CASSDGWMGTIYF.

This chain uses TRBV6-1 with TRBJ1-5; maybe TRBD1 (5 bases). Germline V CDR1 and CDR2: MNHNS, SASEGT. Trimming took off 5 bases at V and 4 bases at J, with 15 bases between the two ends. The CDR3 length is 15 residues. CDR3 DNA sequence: TGTGCCAGCAGTTCGGGACGGATGATAAATCAGCCCCAGCATTTT. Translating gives CASSSGRMINQPQHF.

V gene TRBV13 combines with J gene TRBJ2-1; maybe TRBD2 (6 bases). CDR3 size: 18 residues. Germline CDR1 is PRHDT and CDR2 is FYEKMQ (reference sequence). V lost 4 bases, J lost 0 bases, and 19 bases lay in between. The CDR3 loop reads CASSSRDSTAGSYNEQFF. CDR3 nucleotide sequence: TGTGCCAGCAGCTCCCGGGACTCAACGGCGGGCTCCTACAATGAGCAGTTCTTC.

The CDR3: CASSSTGIPYYEQYF. The CDR3 bases are TGTGCCAGCAGCTCAACAGGGATCCCCTACTACGAGCAGTACTTC. V gene TRBV7-9 combines with J gene TRBJ2-7; D might be TRBD1 (6 bases). The ends were cut back, 4 bases at V and 3 bases at J, with 16 bases in the middle. Germline CDR1 reads SEHNR; CDR2 reads FQNEAQ (reference sequence). There are 15 residues in the CDR3. Filled out from reference TRBV7-9 and TRBJ2-7, the complete variable domain reads DTGVSQNPRHKITKRGQNVTFRCDPISEHNRLYWYRQTLGQGPEFLTYFQNEAQLEKSRLLSDRFSAERPKGSFSTLEIQRTEQGDSAMYLCASSSTGIPYYEQYFGPGTRLTVT.

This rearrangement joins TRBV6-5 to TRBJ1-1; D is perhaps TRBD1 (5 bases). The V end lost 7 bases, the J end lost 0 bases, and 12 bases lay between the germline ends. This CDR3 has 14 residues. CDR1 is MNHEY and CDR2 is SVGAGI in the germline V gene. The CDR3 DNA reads TGTGCCAGCACCCCGACAGTGATGAACACTGAAGCTTTCTTT. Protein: CASTPTVMNTEAFF.

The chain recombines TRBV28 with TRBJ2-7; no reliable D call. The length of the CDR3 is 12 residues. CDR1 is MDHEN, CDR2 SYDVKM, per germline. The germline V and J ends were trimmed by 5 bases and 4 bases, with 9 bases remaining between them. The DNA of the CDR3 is TGTGCCAGCAGTGAACATGGGTACGAGCAGTACTTC. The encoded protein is CASSEHGYEQYF.

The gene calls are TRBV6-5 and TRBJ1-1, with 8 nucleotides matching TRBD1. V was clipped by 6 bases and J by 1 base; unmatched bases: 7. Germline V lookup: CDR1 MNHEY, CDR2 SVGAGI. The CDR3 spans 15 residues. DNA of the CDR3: TGTGCCAGCAGAGAAAATCAGGGGGCGAACACTGAAGCTTTCTTT. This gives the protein CASRENQGANTEAFF.

CDR3 in DNA: TGTGCCAGCAGCCCCGGACTCCCGGTTGTCTACGAGCAGTACTTC. The encoded protein is CASSPGLPVVYEQYF. This chain uses TRBV6-6 with TRBJ2-7, with D perhaps matching TRBD2 (5 bases). V was clipped by 6 bases and J by 3 bases, with 18 bases between them. Germline CDR1 is MNHNY and CDR2 is SVGAGI (reference sequence). The CDR3 length is 15 residues.

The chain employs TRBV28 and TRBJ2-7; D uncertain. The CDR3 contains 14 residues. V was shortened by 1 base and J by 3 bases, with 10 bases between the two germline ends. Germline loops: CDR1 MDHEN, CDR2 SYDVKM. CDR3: CASSLSPTDYEQYF. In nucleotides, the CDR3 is TGTGCCAGCAGTTTATCTCCTACTGACTACGAGCAGTACTTC.

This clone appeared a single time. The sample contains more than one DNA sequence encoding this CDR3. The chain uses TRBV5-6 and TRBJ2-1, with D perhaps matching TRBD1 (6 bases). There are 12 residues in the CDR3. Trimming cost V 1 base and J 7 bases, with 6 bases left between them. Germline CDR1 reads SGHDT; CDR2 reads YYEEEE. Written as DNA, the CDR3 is TGTGCCAGCAGCTTGCAGGGGAATGAGCAGTTCTTC. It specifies CASSLQGNEQFF.

This chain's CDR3 is CATSREANSNQPQHF. Here the CDR3 DNA reads TGTGCCACCAGCAGAGAAGCCAACAGCAATCAGCCCCAGCATTTT. The gene calls are TRBV15 and TRBJ1-5; D gene ambiguous. Trimming pared 0 bases from V and 1 base from J, leaving 7 bases between. Looked up from germline, CDR1 is LNHNV and CDR2 is YYDKDF (reference sequence). CDR3 length: 15 residues. The whole variable domain, filled in from reference TRBV15 and TRBJ1-5, reads DAMVIQNPRYQVTQFGKPVTLSCSQTLNHNVMYWYQQKSSQAPKLLFHYYDKDFNNEADTPDNFQSRRPNTSFCFLDIRSPGLGDTAMYLCATSREANSNQPQHFGDGTRLSIL.

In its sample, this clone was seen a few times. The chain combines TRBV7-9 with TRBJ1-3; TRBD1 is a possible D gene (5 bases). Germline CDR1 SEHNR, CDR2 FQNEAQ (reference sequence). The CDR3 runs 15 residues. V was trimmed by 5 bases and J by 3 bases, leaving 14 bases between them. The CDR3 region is CASSPPRADGNTIYF. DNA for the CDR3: TGTGCCAGCAGCCCCCCCAGGGCTGATGGAAACACCATATATTTT.

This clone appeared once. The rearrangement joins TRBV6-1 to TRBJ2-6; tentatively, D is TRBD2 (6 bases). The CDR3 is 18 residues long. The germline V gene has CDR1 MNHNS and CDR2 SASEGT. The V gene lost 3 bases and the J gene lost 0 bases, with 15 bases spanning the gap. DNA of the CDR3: TGTGCCAGCAGTGAGAGAGGCGGGGTAAGCTCTGGGGCCAACGTCCTGACTTTC. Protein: CASSERGGVSSGANVLTF.

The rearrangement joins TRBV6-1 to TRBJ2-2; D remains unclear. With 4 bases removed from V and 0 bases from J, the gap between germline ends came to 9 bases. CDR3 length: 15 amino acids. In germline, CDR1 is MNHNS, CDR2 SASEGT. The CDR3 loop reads CASSVEVTNTGELFF. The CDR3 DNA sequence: TGTGCCAGCAGTGTAGAAGTCACGAACACCGGGGAGCTGTTTTTT.